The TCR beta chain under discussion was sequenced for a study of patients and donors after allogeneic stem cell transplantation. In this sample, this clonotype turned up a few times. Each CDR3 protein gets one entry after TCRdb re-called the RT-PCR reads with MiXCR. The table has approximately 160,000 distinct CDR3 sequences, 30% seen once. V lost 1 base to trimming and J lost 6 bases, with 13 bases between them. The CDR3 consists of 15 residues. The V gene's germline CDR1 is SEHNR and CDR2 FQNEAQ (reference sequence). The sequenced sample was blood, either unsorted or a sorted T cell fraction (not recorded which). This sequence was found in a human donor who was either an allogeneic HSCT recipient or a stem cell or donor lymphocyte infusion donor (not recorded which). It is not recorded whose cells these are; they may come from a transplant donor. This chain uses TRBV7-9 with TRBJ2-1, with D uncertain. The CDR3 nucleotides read TGTGCCAGCAGCTTAGGTCACCCCCTTTCCAATGAGCAGTTCTTC. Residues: CASSLGHPLSNEQFF. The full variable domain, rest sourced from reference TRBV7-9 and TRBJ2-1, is DTGVSQNPRHKITKRGQNVTFRCDPISEHNRLYWYRQTLGQGPEFLTYFQNEAQLEKSRLLSDRFSAERPKGSFSTLEIQRTEQGDSAMYLCASSLGHPLSNEQFFGPGTRLTVL.